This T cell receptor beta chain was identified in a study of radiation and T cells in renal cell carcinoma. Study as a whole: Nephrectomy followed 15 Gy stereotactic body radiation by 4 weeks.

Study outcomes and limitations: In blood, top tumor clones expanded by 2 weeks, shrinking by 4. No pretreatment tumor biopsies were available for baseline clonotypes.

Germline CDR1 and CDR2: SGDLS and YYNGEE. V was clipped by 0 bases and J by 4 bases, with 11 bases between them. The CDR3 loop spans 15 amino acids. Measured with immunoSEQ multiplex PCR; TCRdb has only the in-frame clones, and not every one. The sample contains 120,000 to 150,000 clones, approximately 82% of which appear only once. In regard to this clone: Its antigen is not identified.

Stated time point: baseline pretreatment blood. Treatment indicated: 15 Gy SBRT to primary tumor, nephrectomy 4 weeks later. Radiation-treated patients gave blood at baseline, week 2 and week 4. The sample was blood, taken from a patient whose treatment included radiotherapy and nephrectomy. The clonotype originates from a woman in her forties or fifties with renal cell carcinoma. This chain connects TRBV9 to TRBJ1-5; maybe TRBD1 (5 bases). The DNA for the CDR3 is TGTGCCAGCAGCGTAGCTGGAGGGACTAATCAGCCCCAGCATTTT. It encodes CASSVAGGTNQPQHF.